These 5 T cell receptor beta chains were sequenced from one sample in a study of T cells in Graves' hyperthyroidism and ophthalmopathy. The CDR3 regions of TCR beta were amplified from RNA transcripts. TCR CDR3 underwent first-round RT-PCR with the HTBI primer set. MiXCR was run by TCRdb on the multiplex PCR reads, yielding one entry per CDR3 protein. The sample lists about 300,000 distinct CDR3 sequences, roughly 18% occurring once. The sample comprised blood. These receptor sequences come from a man aged 50-60 years with Graves' ophthalmopathy.

The V gene is TRBV9, the J gene TRBJ2-5; tentatively, D is TRBD1 or TRBD2 (5 bases each). This CDR3 is 15 amino acids long. The germline V and J ends were trimmed by 1 base and 5 bases, with 15 bases remaining between them. Germline V gives CDR1 SGDLS, CDR2 YYNGEE. DNA of the CDR3: TGTGCCAGCAGCGTACTGGGGGTTTCGAGGGAGACCCAGTACTTC. Translating gives CASSVLGVSRETQYF.

This clonotype showed up just a few times. The rearrangement uses TRBV9 and TRBJ1-1; D is perhaps TRBD1 (5 bases). V lost 4 bases and J 7 bases, leaving 17 bases between the germline ends. In germline, CDR1 is SGDLS, CDR2 YYNGEE. The CDR3 has 14 amino acids. CDR3 sequence reads: CASSPEASGSEAFF. CDR3 DNA sequence: TGTGCCAGCAGCCCAGAAGCGTCAGGGAGTGAAGCTTTCTTT.

This clonotype has at least ten counts. This rearrangement joins TRBV3-1 to TRBJ2-5; TRBD1 is a possible D gene (5 bases). CDR3 length: 13 residues. V was clipped by 4 bases and J by 5 bases, with 11 bases between them. CDR1 is LGHDT and CDR2 is YNNKEL in the germline V gene (reference sequence). Here the CDR3 DNA reads TGTGCCAGCAGCCGACAGCAATCGGAGACCCAGTACTTC. Translation gives CASSRQQSETQYF.

The V call is TRBV19, the J call TRBJ1-1; D remains ambiguous. The CDR3 loop spans 13 amino acids. CDR1 LNHDA and CDR2 SQIVND come from the germline V gene (reference sequence). Trimming stripped 4 bases from V and 2 bases from J, with 8 bases between. CDR3 DNA: TGTGCCAGTAGTACTCAAAAAAACACTGAAGCTTTCTTT. Residues: CASSTQKNTEAFF.

This clonotype was seen ten or more times. The chain has TRBV5-1 and TRBJ1-2; 8 positions agree with TRBD1. This CDR3 has 15 residues. V was pared by 8 bases and J by 0 bases, with 9 bases of the junction left unmatched. The germline CDR1 and CDR2 sequences are SGHRS and YFSETQ. This chain's CDR3 is CASQGASGANYGYTF. The CDR3 bases are TGCGCCAGTCAGGGGGCGAGTGGAGCTAACTATGGCTACACCTTC. Drawing the rest from reference TRBV5-1 and TRBJ1-2, the complete variable domain is KAGVTQTPRYLIKTRGQQVTLSCSPISGHRSVSWYQQTPGQGLQFLFEYFSETQRNKGNFPGRFSGRQFSNSRSEMNVSTLELGDSALYLCASQGASGANYGYTFGSGTRLTVV.